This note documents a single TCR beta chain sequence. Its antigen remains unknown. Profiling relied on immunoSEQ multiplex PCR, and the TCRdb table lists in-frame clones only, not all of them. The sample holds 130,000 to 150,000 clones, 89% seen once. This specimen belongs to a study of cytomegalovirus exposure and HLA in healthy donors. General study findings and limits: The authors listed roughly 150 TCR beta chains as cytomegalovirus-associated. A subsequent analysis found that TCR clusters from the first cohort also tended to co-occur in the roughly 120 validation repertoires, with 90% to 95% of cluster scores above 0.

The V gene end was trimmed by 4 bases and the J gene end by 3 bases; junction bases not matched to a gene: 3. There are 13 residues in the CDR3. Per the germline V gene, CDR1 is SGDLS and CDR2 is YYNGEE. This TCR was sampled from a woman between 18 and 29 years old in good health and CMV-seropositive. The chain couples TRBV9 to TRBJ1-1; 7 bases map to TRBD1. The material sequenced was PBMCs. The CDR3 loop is CASSPDRDTEAFF. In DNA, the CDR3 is TGTGCCAGCAGCCCAGACAGGGACACTGAAGCTTTCTTT.